This TCR beta chain was sequenced in a study of memory CD4+ T cells and cytomegalovirus serostatus. Study details: Of the healthy Belgian adults, several were CMV seropositive and about two dozen seronegative.

About this clone itself: Its antigen is unknown.

The sort gate was single viable CD3+CD4+CD8-CD45RO+ cells for memory CD4+ T cells. CMV serostatus came from serum IgG against pp150, pp28, p38, p52. V lost 0 bases to trimming and J lost 7 bases, with 14 bases between them. Germline V gene sequence: CDR1 SGHRS, CDR2 YFSETQ. The CDR3 is 14 residues long. The study, taken as a whole, reports: A US-trained random forest predicted CMV serostatus with median AUC around 0.9.

Profiling relied on immunoSEQ multiplex PCR, and the TCRdb table lists in-frame clones only, not all of them. Of 61,000 or so clones detected, around three quarters appear once; the ten largest clones hold around 0.58%. The chain recombines TRBV5-1 with TRBJ2-7; weak D call: TRBD2 (5 bases). This clonotype was sampled from an adult in good health and CMV-seronegative. Some clones in this sample may be carry-over from other donors' samples. Sequences were obtained from memory CD4+ T cells from blood. The CDR3 DNA sequence: TGCGCCAGCAGCTTGGCCACGTCGAGGGAAGAGCAGTACTTC. Amino acid sequence: CASSLATSREEQYF.